The 19 T cell receptor beta chains presented below share a single source sample, sequenced in a study of T and B cells in COVID-19 patients (dated by TCRdb to 2019 to 2021). The sequencer was an Illumina MiSeq. Multiplex PCR with BIOMED2 TRB-A/B primer pools was used to amplify TRB rearrangements. In TCRdb, the public reads were trimmed at Q25 with fastp and aligned with MiXCR, with productive beta chains retained. When rows share a CDR3 protein, they turn into one entry using the most common DNA and genes. Across this sample there are 4,000 to 5,500 distinct CDR3 sequences, with roughly a fifth seen only once. Of the sample, roughly an eighth falls within the top ten clones. Genomic DNA extracted from blood, in amounts of roughly 250-550 ng, served as the starting material for amplifying TRB repertoires. Sequencing was done on a sample of blood. The receptor source for this set is a human donor with active COVID-19.

Judged by abundance, this clonotype is medium-sized. The junction does not match germline at one end; this may be a read error. This chain links TRBV6-2 or TRBV6-3 with TRBJ2-7; 8 nucleotides align to TRBD1. This CDR3 comprises 12 residues. Germline loops: CDR1 MNHEY, CDR2 SVGEGT. CDR3 sequence: CASRYGQGSAAF. CDR3 nucleotide sequence: TGTGCCAGCAGATATGGACAGGGTTCGGCAGCGTTC.

The J gene is TRBJ2-1, the V gene TRBV11-3, with 13 positions matching TRBD2. CDR1 and CDR2 (germline): SGHNT, YENEEA. The CDR3 contains 16 residues. Trimming removed 2 bases from V and 7 bases from J; junction bases left unmatched: 5. The CDR3 bases are TGTGCCAGCAGCTTAACTAGCGGGAGGGGTAGTAATGAGCAGTTCTTC. Translating it yields CASSLTSGRGSNEQFF.

This clonotype was found a few times. The CDR3 DNA sequence: TGCGCCAGCAGCGCAATAGTTTACAATGAGCAGTTCTTC. Translated, it gives CASSAIVYNEQFF. The chain uses TRBV5-1 and TRBJ2-1; D is ambiguous. The V gene's germline CDR1 is SGHRS and CDR2 YFSETQ. This CDR3 comprises 13 residues. V was trimmed by 4 bases and J by 4 bases, leaving 9 bases between them.

In its sample, this clonotype ranks as medium-sized. This chain links TRBV19 with TRBJ1-1, with a possible D match to TRBD1 (5 bases). The CDR3 is 13 amino acids. Trimming took 5 bases from V and 7 from J, leaving 14 bases between them. Germline-derived CDR1 and CDR2 are LNHDA and SQIVND (reference sequence). This CDR3 is CASSAGLGGEAFF. Here the CDR3 DNA reads TGTGCCAGTAGTGCCGGGCTCGGGGGTGAAGCTTTCTTT.

The V gene is TRBV25-1, the J gene TRBJ2-3; D is undetermined. CDR3 length equals 14 residues. The V and J ends lost 7 bases and 5 bases respectively, with 16 bases between them. Germline CDR1 reads MGHDK; CDR2 reads SYGVNS. The CDR3 DNA is TGTGCCAGCACCGGATTTGGACGGTTAGATACGCAGTATTTT. This sequence encodes CASTGFGRLDTQYF.

This clonotype is labeled medium-sized (0.01 to 0.1%). The genes are TRBV5-6 and TRBJ2-7; D call uncertain. The germline V and J ends were trimmed by 4 bases and 7 bases, with 15 bases remaining between them. CDR1 and CDR2 from the germline V gene are SGHDT and YYEEEE. The CDR3 is made up of 13 amino acids. The CDR3, as DNA: TGTGCCAGCAGCGTGGACGGCCCTAGGGAGCAGTACTTC. Its protein product is CASSVDGPREQYF.

This clonotype is medium-sized within its sample. The rearrangement joins TRBV6-5 to TRBJ2-1; 14 bases match TRBD2. V was pared by 6 bases and J by 9 bases, with 4 bases of the junction left unmatched. From germline, CDR1 is MNHEY and CDR2 SVGAGI. The CDR3 is made up of 14 amino acids. The CDR3 region is CASRGTSGRTEQFF. CDR3 in DNA: TGTGCCAGCAGGGGGACTAGCGGGAGAACTGAGCAGTTCTTC.

In its sample, this clonotype ranks as medium-sized. The chain joins TRBV5-6 to TRBJ1-5; D is ambiguous. This CDR3 spans 15 amino acids. The germline gives CDR1 SGHDT, CDR2 YYEEEE. V lost 1 base and J 3 bases, leaving 11 bases between the germline ends. CDR3 in DNA: TGTGCCAGCAGCTTGCTATTATCGGTCAATCAGCCCCAGCATTTT. Protein: CASSLLLSVNQPQHF.

This clonotype was observed a handful of times. This chain uses TRBV7-9 with TRBJ2-1; 11 nucleotides line up with TRBD2. CDR3 size: 15 residues. Germline V gene data show CDR1 as SEHNR and CDR2 as FQNEAQ (reference sequence). Trimming cost V 5 bases and J 5 bases; bases outside gene matches: 5. The CDR3 is CASSPGLAADNEQFF. In DNA form, the CDR3 reads TGTGCCAGCAGCCCGGGACTAGCGGCCGACAATGAGCAGTTCTTC.

This chain uses TRBV5-4 with TRBJ1-2, with 10 bases that match TRBD1. The length of the CDR3 is 14 residues. The germline CDR1 and CDR2 sequences are SGHNT and YYREEE (reference sequence). Trimming took 9 bases from V and 2 from J; bases not matched to a gene: 7. CDR3 nucleotide sequence: TGTGCCACCAGACGGGACAGGGGCAACTATGGCTACACCTTC. Translating gives CATRRDRGNYGYTF.

As to this clonotype: This clone may be a read error of a much larger clone one base away. The CDR3 DNA reads as TGTGCCAGCATCTCCAGCAATAGCAATCAGCCCCAGCATTTT. Amino acids: CASISSNSNQPQHF. The V and J genes are TRBV6-5 and TRBJ1-5; no clear D gene. Germline V gene data show CDR1 as MNHEY and CDR2 as SVGAGI. Trimming stripped 7 bases from V and 0 bases from J, with 10 bases between. CDR3 size: 14 residues.

This clonotype was counted a few times. V is TRBV20-1 and J is TRBJ2-5; possible D gene TRBD1, 7 bases. Trimming cost V 5 bases and J 1 base, with 23 bases left between them. The germline V gene encodes CDR1 DFQATT and CDR2 SNEGSKA (reference sequence). This CDR3 is 17 amino acids long. Here the CDR3 reads CSAVPQGDFTFQETQYF. In DNA form, the CDR3 reads TGCAGTGCTGTCCCTCAGGGGGACTTTACCTTCCAAGAGACCCAGTACTTC.

Of note for this clonotype: A read error may be the cause here, since a much bigger clone is one base away. The chain is built from TRBV27 and TRBJ1-2, with D unclear. CDR3 size: 13 residues. V lost 4 bases, J lost 4 bases, and 10 bases lay in between. Per the germline V gene, CDR1 is MNHEY and CDR2 is SMNVEV (reference sequence). CDR3 sequence: CASSSVGSYGYTF. CDR3 bases: TGTGCCAGCAGTTCGGTAGGCAGCTATGGCTACACCTTC.

This clonotype is categorized as medium-sized. The chain carries TRBV30 and TRBJ2-3, with TRBD2 matching 9 bases. The CDR3 is made up of 16 amino acids. CDR1 and CDR2 from the germline V gene are GTSNPN and SVGIG (reference sequence). Trimming cost V 5 bases and J 3 bases; bases outside gene matches: 12. The CDR3 protein is CAWSHTGTSTTDTQYF. In nucleotides, the CDR3 is TGTGCCTGGTCCCACACCGGGACTAGCACTACAGATACGCAGTATTTT.

This clonotype was recorded a few times. The chain uses TRBV5-1 and TRBJ2-2; TRBD2 is a possible D gene (6 bases). This CDR3 has 16 residues. Germline loops: CDR1 SGHRS, CDR2 YFSETQ. Trimming stripped 0 bases from V and 4 bases from J, with 13 bases between. CDR3 nucleotides: TGCGCCAGCAGCTTGGCCGGGACTGGACCCACCGGGGAGCTGTTTTTT. Protein: CASSLAGTGPTGELFF.

The gene calls are TRBV6-5 and TRBJ2-5, with 10 nucleotides matching TRBD2. The CDR3 has 14 residues. CDR1 and CDR2 from the germline V gene are MNHEY and SVGAGI. V shed 10 bases and J 5 bases; nucleotides not matched to a gene: 10. As DNA, the CDR3 is TGTGCCACGAGGGGAGCGGGAGGGCGCGAGACCCAGTACTTC. This encodes CATRGAGGRETQYF.

The chain recombines TRBV6-5 with TRBJ2-3; TRBD2 agrees at 13 bases. Trimming cost V 6 bases and J 7 bases; bases outside gene matches: 7. The CDR3 has 15 residues. CDR1 and CDR2 (germline): MNHEY, SVGAGI. This chain's CDR3 is CASSRTSGSWNTQYF. The CDR3 DNA reads as TGTGCCAGCAGCCGGACTAGCGGGAGTTGGAATACGCAGTATTTT.

The chain uses TRBV7-3 and TRBJ2-5; 8 nucleotides line up with TRBD2. CDR3 length equals 15 residues. Trimming at V came to 1 base and at J to 5 bases, leaving 6 bases not matched to a gene. Germline CDR1 is SGHTA and CDR2 is FQGTGA. Here the CDR3 DNA reads TGTGCCAGCAGCTTAAACGGGGGGGGCGGCGAGACCCAGTACTTC. Translated, it gives CASSLNGGGGETQYF.

The chain employs TRBV29-1 and TRBJ1-1, with 10 bases fitting TRBD1. Losses at the gene ends were 7 bases for V and 5 bases for J; bases not matched to a gene: 4. The CDR3 spans 12 residues. Germline assignment: CDR1 SQVTM and CDR2 ANQGSEA. This chain's CDR3 is CSAPGQGTEAFF. The CDR3 coding sequence is TGCAGCGCCCCGGGACAGGGGACTGAAGCTTTCTTT. The whole variable domain, filled in from reference TRBV29-1 and TRBJ1-1, reads SAVISQKPSRDICQRGTSLTIQCQVDSQVTMMFWYRQQPGQSLTLIATANQGSEATYESGFVIDKFPISRPNLTFSTLTVSNMSPEDSSIYLCSAPGQGTEAFFGQGTRLTVV.